The 19 T cell receptor beta chains reported below all come from one sample, sequenced in a study of blood T cell repertoires in COVID-19. Method: immunoSEQ multiplex PCR; TCRdb's copy keeps in-frame clones and lacks some. The sample has 5,000 to 6,000 clones, 85% to 90% seen once; the top ten hold about 6.1%. Sequenced sample: peripheral blood. The receptors come from a man between 60 and 75 years old with acute or convalescent COVID-19.

The chain links TRBV18 to TRBJ2-7; possible D gene TRBD2, 5 bases. The CDR3 covers 14 residues. In germline, CDR1 is KGHSH, CDR2 LQKENI. V dropped 4 bases and J dropped 0 bases, with 10 bases sitting between them. CDR3 amino acids: CASSQERDSYEQYF. The CDR3, as DNA: TGTGCCAGCTCACAGGAGAGGGACTCCTACGAGCAGTACTTC.

This chain joins TRBV5-1 and TRBJ2-1; 8 bases are shared with TRBD2. Germline V lookup: CDR1 SGHRS, CDR2 YFSETQ. CDR3 length: 15 residues. The V and J ends lost 7 bases and 5 bases, in that order; junction bases with no gene match: 11. CDR3 bases: TGCGCCAGCGTCCAGACGGGAGGGTCCAACAATGAGCAGTTCTTC. Translation: CASVQTGGSNNEQFF.

The table lists this clone with a few counts. The chain employs TRBV4-1 and TRBJ2-1; 9 bases fit TRBD2. The CDR3 extends over 16 amino acids. From germline, CDR1 is MGHRA and CDR2 YSYEKL. V shed 1 base, J shed 8 bases, and the junction held 9 bases outside the gene matches. The CDR3 spells CASSQVFSGGHHEQFF. CDR3 DNA: TGCGCCAGCAGCCAAGTGTTTAGCGGGGGACACCATGAGCAGTTCTTC.

The chain employs TRBV5-1 and TRBJ2-3; D is perhaps TRBD2 (6 bases). Germline V gene lookup returns CDR1 SGHRS and CDR2 YFSETQ. CDR3 length: 15 residues. The ends were cut back, 6 bases at V and 0 bases at J, with 14 bases in the middle. CDR3 in DNA: TGCGCCAGCAAGGAAGGTAGCGGAAGCACAGATACGCAGTATTTT. It codes for CASKEGSGSTDTQYF.

The V gene is TRBV7-6, the J gene TRBJ1-1; D is perhaps TRBD1 (6 bases). The CDR3 length is 15 residues. Germline CDR1 SGHVS, CDR2 FNYEAQ. V lost 2 bases to trimming and J lost 4 bases, with 14 bases between them. This CDR3 is CASSLMGRGSTEAFF. CDR3 DNA sequence: TGTGCCAGCAGCTTAATGGGCAGGGGTTCCACTGAAGCTTTCTTT.

The chain carries TRBV19 and TRBJ2-7, with TRBD2 matching 11 bases. CDR3 size: 19 residues. With 3 bases clipped from V and 3 bases from J, the junction kept 16 bases outside the gene matches. Per the germline V gene, CDR1 is LNHDA and CDR2 is SQIVND (reference sequence). The CDR3 sequence: CASSILAGGPEVPIYEQYF. CDR3 coding DNA: TGTGCCAGTAGTATCCTAGCGGGAGGCCCAGAAGTCCCGATCTACGAGCAGTACTTC.

The sample holds a few counts of this clone. This chain joins TRBV5-1 and TRBJ2-7; TRBD2 matches 13 bases. V lost 3 bases, J lost 3 bases, and 3 bases stayed unmatched. The CDR3 length is 15 residues. The germline CDR1 and CDR2 sequences are SGHRS and YFSETQ. The CDR3 reads CASSWTSGGYYEQYF. For the CDR3, the DNA is TGCGCCAGCAGCTGGACTAGCGGGGGATACTACGAGCAGTACTTC.

The genes are TRBV7-9 and TRBJ2-2, with D possibly matching TRBD1 (6 bases). Germline values: CDR1 SEHNR, CDR2 FQNEAQ (reference sequence). The CDR3 has 15 amino acids. V was clipped by 0 bases and J by 4 bases, with 9 bases between them. The CDR3 sequence: CASSLAGQPTGELFF. CDR3 sequence (DNA): TGTGCCAGCAGCTTAGCCGGACAGCCCACCGGGGAGCTGTTTTTT.

The rearrangement uses TRBV3-1 (or the pseudogene TRBV3-2) and TRBJ2-5; possible D gene TRBD1, 6 bases. This CDR3 is 14 amino acids long. V was shortened by 0 bases and J by 2 bases, with 7 bases between the two germline ends. From germline, CDR1 is LGHDT and CDR2 YNNKEL (reference sequence). CDR3 sequence: CASSQEQGQETQYF. CDR3 bases: TGTGCCAGCAGCCAAGAGCAGGGGCAAGAGACCCAGTACTTC.

The V and J genes are TRBV7-2 and TRBJ1-2; 8 bases are a match to TRBD1. Germline V CDR1 and CDR2: SGHTA, FQGNSA. V shed 8 bases and J 8 bases; nucleotides not matched to a gene: 13. The CDR3 extends over 14 amino acids. The CDR3 DNA follows: TGTGCCAGCGGACAGGGACTGGTATCATACGGCTACACCTTC. Residues: CASGQGLVSYGYTF.

This clone was seen more than once but under ten times. The chain joins TRBV20-1 to TRBJ2-7; no clear D gene. Trimming pared 3 bases from V and 5 bases from J, leaving 8 bases between. The CDR3 consists of 11 residues. Looked up from germline, CDR1 is DFQATT and CDR2 is SNEGSKA (reference sequence). CDR3 coding DNA: TGCAGTGCTAGCAGTGGGCACGAGCAGTACGTC. The encoded protein is CSASSGHEQYV.

V usage is TRBV27 and J usage is TRBJ1-5; D possibly corresponds to TRBD1 (6 bases). The V end was cut by 6 bases, the J end by 7 bases, with 16 bases between. Looked up from germline, CDR1 is MNHEY and CDR2 is SMNVEV (reference sequence). The CDR3 extends over 14 amino acids. The CDR3 spells CASSLAGARQPQHF. The CDR3 DNA is TGTGCCAGCAGCCTGGCGGGGGCGAGGCAGCCCCAGCATTTT.

This rearrangement joins TRBV11-3 to TRBJ2-2, with D possibly matching TRBD1 (6 bases). Germline CDR1 and CDR2: SGHNT and YENEEA. Trimming removed 5 bases at V and 1 base at J, with 11 bases between. This CDR3 contains 15 residues. CDR3 sequence: CASSRGGRNTGELFF. CDR3 nucleotide sequence: TGTGCCAGCAGCAGAGGGGGTCGGAACACCGGGGAGCTGTTTTTT.

The CDR3 here is CASSQPQGDTQYF. CDR3 nucleotides: TGTGCCAGCAGCCAACCCCAGGGGGATACGCAGTATTTT. This chain uses TRBV3-1 (or the pseudogene TRBV3-2) with TRBJ2-3; D perhaps matches TRBD1 (6 bases). V dropped 2 bases and J dropped 6 bases, with 9 bases sitting between them. Germline V gene data show CDR1 as LGHDT and CDR2 as YNNKEL (reference sequence). The CDR3 is 13 amino acids.

The V gene is TRBV4-3, the J gene TRBJ2-3; 8 nucleotides line up with TRBD1. V trimming: 0 bases; J trimming: 4 bases; junction bases outside the gene matches: 0. This CDR3 spans 14 amino acids. Germline assignment: CDR1 LGHNA and CDR2 YSLEER. The CDR3 reads CASSQEQGADTQYF. The CDR3 region has the DNA TGCGCCAGCAGCCAAGAACAGGGGGCAGATACGCAGTATTTT.

The V call is TRBV28, the J call TRBJ1-4; 8 bases fit TRBD1. The CDR3 loop spans 15 amino acids. The germline gives CDR1 MDHEN, CDR2 SYDVKM. Losses at the gene ends were 7 bases for V and 7 bases for J; bases not matched to a gene: 11. The CDR3 DNA reads as TGTGCCAGCACGGACAGGGTTATAGGGGGTGAAAAACTGTTTTTT. As protein: CASTDRVIGGEKLFF. Combining the CDR3 with reference TRBV28 and TRBJ1-4 gives the whole variable domain DVKVTQSSRYLVKRTGEKVFLECVQDMDHENMFWYRQDPGLGLRLIYFSYDVKMKEKGDIPEGYSVSREKKERFSLILESASTNQTSMYLCASTDRVIGGEKLFFGSGTQLSVL.

This clone was seen a single time. The CDR3 bases are TGTGCCAGCAGCTTGGGGACAGGGGCGAGCAATCAGCCCCAGCATTTT. Translation gives CASSLGTGASNQPQHF. This chain joins TRBV7-6 and TRBJ1-5; 10 nucleotides agree with TRBD1. CDR3 length: 16 amino acids. CDR1 SGHVS and CDR2 FNYEAQ come from the germline V gene. Germline trimming cut 3 bases from V and 1 base from J; bases unmatched to any gene: 3.

This chain connects TRBV4-1 to TRBJ1-2, with D unresolved. The CDR3 sequence is 15 residues long. V was clipped by 2 bases and J by 4 bases, with 14 bases between them. Germline CDR1 and CDR2: MGHRA and YSYEKL. DNA for the CDR3: TGCGCCAGCAGCCAATTACGCGGCCCGCCCTATGGCTACACCTTC. This gives the protein CASSQLRGPPYGYTF.

The chain joins TRBV11-2 to TRBJ2-5, with D tentatively TRBD1 (6 bases). Trimming removed 4 bases from V and 1 base from J, with 13 bases in between. CDR1 is SGHAT, CDR2 FQNNGV, per germline. CDR3 length equals 15 residues. CDR3 coding DNA: TGTGCCAGCAGCTCGAATGGACAGATCCAAGAGACCCAGTACTTC. Translating gives CASSSNGQIQETQYF.